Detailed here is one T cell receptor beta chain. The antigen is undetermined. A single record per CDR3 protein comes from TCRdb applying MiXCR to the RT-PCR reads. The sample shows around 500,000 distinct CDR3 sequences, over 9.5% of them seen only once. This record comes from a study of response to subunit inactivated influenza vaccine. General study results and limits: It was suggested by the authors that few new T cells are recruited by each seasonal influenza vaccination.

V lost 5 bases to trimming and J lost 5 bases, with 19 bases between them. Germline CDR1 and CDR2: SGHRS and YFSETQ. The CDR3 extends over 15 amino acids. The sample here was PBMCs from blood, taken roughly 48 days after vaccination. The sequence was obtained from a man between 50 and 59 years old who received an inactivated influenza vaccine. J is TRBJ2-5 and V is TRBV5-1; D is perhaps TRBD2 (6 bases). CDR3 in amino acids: CASSHGRWEEETQYF. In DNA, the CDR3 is TGCGCCAGCAGTCACGGTCGGTGGGAGGAGGAGACCCAGTACTTC.